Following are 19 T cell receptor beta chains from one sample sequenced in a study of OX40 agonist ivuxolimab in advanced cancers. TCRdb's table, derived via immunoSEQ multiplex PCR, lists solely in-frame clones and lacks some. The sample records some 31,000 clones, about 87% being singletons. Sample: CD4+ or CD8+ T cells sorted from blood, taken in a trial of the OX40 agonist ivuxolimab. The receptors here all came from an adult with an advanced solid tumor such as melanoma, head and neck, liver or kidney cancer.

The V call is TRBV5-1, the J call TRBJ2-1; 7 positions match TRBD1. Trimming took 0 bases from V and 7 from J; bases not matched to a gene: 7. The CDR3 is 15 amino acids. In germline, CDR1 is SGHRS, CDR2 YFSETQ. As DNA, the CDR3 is TGCGCCAGCAGCTTGGCGGGACAGAACCCTAATGAGCAGTTCTTC. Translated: CASSLAGQNPNEQFF.

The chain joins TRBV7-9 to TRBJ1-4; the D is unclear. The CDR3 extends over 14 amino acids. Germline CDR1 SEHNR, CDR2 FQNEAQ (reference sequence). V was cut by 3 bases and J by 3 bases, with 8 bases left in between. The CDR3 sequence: CASSLSGSNEKLFF. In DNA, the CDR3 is TGTGCCAGCAGCTTGTCAGGTTCTAATGAAAAACTGTTTTTT.

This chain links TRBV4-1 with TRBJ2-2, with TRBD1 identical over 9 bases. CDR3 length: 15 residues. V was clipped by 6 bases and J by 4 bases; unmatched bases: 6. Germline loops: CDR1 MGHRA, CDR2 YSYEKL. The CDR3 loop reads CASSNRGRFTGELFF. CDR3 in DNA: TGCGCCAGCAGTAACAGGGGGCGTTTCACCGGGGAGCTGTTTTTT.

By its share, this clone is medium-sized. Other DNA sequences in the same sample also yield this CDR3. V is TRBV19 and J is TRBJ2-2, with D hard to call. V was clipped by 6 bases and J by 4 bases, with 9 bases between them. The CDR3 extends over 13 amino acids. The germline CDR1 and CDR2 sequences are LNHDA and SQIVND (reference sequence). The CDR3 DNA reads TGTGCCAGTAGCGGGCTATCCACCGGGGAGCTGTTTTTT. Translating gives CASSGLSTGELFF.

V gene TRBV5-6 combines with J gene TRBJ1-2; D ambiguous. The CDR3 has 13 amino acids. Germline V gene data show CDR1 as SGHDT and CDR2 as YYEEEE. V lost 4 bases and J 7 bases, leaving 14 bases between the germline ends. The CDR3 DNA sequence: TGTGCCAGCAGCCCGGCCTTCTCGGGTGGCTACACCTTC. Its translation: CASSPAFSGGYTF.

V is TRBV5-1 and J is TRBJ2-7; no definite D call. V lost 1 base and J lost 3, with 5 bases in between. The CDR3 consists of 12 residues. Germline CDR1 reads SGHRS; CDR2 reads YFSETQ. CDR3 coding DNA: TGCGCCAGCAGCTTGTCCGGCTACGAGCAGTACTTC. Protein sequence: CASSLSGYEQYF.

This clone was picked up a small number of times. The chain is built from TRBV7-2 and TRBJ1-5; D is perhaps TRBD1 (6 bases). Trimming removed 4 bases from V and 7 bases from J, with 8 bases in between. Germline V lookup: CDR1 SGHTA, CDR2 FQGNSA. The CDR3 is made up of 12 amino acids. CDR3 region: CASSSQGQPQHF. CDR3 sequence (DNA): TGTGCCAGCAGCTCACAGGGCCAGCCCCAGCATTTT.

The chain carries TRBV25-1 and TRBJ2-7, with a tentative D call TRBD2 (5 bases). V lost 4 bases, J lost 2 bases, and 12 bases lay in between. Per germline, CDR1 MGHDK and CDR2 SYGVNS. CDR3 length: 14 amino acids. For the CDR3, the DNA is TGTGCCAGCAGTGCGACTATTCCCCCCTACGAGCAGTACTTC. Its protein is CASSATIPPYEQYF.

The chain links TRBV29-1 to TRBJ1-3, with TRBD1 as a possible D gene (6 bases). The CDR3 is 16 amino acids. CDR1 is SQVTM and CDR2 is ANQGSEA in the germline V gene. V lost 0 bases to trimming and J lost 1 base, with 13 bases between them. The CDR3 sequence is CSVEDLGQTSGNTIYF. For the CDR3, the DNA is TGCAGCGTTGAAGATCTCGGACAGACATCTGGAAACACCATATATTTT. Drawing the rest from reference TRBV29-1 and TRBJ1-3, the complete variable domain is SAVISQKPSRDICQRGTSLTIQCQVDSQVTMMFWYRQQPGQSLTLIATANQGSEATYESGFVIDKFPISRPNLTFSTLTVSNMSPEDSSIYLCSVEDLGQTSGNTIYFGEGSWLTVV.

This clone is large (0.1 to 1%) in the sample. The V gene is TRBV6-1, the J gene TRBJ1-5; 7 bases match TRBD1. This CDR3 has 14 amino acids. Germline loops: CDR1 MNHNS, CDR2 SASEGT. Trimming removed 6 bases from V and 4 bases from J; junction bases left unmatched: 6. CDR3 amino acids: CASSPGQKNQPQHF. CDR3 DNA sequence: TGTGCCAGCAGCCCGGGACAGAAGAATCAGCCCCAGCATTTT.

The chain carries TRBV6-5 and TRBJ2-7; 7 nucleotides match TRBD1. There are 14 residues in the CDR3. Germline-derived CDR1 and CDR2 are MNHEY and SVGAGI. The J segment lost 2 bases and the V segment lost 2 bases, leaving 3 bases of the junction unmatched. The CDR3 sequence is CASSYGDRAYEQYF. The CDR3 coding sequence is TGTGCCAGCAGTTACGGTGACAGGGCCTACGAGCAGTACTTC.

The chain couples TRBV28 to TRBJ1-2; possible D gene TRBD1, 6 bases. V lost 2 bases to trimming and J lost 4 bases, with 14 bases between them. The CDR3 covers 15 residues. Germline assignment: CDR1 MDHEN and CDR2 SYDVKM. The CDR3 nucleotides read TGTGCCAGCAGTTTAGGACAGTTAAGGATCTATGGCTACACCTTC. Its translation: CASSLGQLRIYGYTF.

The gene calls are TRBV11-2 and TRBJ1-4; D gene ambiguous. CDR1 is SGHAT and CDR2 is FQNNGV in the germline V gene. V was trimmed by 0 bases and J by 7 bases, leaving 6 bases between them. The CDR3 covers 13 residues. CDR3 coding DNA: TGTGCCAGCAGCTTAGATCTCAGTGAAAAACTGTTTTTT. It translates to CASSLDLSEKLFF.

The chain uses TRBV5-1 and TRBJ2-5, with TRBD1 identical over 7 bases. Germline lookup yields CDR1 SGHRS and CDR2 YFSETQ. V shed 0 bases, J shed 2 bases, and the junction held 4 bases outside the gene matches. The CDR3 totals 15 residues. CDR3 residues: CASSLVGTAQETQYF. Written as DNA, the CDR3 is TGCGCCAGCAGCTTGGTGGGGACAGCACAAGAGACCCAGTACTTC.

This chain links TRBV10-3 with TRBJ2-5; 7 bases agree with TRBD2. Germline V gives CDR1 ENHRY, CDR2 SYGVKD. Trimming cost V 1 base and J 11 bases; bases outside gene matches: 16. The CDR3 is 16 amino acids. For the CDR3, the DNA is TGTGCCATCAGTGAGTTAGGGTCCCCTTCGGGAGGAGAGCAGTACTTC. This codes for CAISELGSPSGGEQYF.

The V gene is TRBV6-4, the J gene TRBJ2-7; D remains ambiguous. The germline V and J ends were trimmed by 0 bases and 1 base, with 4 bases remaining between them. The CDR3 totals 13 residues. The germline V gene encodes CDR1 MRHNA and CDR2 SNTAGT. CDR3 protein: CASSDSGSYEQYF. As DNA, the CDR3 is TGTGCCAGCAGTGACTCAGGATCCTACGAGCAGTACTTC.

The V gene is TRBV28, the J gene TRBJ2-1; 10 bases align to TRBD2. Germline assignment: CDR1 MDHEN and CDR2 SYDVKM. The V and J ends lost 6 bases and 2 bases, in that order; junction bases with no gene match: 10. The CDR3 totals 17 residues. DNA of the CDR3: TGTGCCAGCAGCACTCTCTCCGGACTAGCGGCCTACAATGAGCAGTTCTTC. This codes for CASSTLSGLAAYNEQFF.

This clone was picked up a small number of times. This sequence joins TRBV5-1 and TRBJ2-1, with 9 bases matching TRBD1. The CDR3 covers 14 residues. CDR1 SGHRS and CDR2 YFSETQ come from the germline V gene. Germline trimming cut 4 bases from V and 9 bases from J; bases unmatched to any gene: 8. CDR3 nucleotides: TGCGCCAGCAGCAGGGGACAGGGAGGTGGTGAGCAGTTCTTC. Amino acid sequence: CASSRGQGGGEQFF.

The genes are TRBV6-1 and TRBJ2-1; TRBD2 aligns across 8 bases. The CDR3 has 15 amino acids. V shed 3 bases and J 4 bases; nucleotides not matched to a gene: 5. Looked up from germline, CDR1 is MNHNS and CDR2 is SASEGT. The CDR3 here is CASSELAGGYNEQFF. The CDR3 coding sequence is TGTGCCAGCAGTGAGCTGGCGGGGGGATACAATGAGCAGTTCTTC.